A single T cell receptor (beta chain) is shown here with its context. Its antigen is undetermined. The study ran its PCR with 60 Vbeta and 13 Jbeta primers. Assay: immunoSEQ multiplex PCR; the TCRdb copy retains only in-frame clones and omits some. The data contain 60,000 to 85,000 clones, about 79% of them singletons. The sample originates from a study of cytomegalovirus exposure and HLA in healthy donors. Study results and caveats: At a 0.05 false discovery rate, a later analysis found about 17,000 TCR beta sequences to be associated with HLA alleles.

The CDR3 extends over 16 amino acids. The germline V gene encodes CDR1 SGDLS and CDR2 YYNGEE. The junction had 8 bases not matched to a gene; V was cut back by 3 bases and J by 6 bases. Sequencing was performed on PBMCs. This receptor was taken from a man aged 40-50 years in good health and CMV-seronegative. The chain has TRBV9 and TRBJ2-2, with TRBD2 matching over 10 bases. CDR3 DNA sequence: TGTGCCAGCAGCGAACGAGCGGGAGGGCGTCCCGGGGAGCTGTTTTTT. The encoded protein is CASSERAGGRPGELFF.